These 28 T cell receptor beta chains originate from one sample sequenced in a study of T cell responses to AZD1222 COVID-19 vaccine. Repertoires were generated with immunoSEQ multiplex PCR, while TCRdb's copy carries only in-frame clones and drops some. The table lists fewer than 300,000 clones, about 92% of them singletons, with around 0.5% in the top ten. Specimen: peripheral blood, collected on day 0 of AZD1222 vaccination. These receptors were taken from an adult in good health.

The DNA for the CDR3 is TGTGCCAGCAGTCATGCGGGCGAAAAACTGTTTTTT. It yields the protein CASSHAGEKLFF. V gene TRBV28 combines with J gene TRBJ1-4; no clear D gene. V was pared by 5 bases and J by 8 bases, with 9 bases between. Germline V gene sequence: CDR1 MDHEN, CDR2 SYDVKM. This CDR3 comprises 12 residues.

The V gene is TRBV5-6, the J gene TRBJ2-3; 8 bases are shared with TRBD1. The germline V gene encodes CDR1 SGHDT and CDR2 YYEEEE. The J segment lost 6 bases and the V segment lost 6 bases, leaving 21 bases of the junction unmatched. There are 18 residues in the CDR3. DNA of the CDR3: TGTGCCAGCACCCAAGGTGGTCTGGCAGGGGGCGCGTCGGATACGCAGTATTTT. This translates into CASTQGGLAGGASDTQYF.

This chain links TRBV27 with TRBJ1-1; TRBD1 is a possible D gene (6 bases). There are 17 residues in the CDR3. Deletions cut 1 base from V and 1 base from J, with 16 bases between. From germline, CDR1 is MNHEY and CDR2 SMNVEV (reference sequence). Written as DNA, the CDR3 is TGTGCCAGCAGTTTATTCCCGGTGGGCAGGGGGAACACTGAAGCTTTCTTT. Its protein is CASSLFPVGRGNTEAFF.

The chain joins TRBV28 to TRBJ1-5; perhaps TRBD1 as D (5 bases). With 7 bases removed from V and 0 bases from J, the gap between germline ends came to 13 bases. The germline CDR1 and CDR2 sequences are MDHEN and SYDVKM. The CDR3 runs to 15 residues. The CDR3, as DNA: TGTGCCAGCACCCTGGGGGGTTATAGCAATCAGCCCCAGCATTTT. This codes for CASTLGGYSNQPQHF.

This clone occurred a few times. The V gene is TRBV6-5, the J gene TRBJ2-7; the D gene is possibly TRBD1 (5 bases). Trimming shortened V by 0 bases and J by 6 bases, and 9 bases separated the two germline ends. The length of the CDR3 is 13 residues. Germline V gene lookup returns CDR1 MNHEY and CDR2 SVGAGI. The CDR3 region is CASSYSQGSEQYF. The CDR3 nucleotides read TGTGCCAGCAGTTACTCCCAGGGATCCGAGCAGTACTTC.

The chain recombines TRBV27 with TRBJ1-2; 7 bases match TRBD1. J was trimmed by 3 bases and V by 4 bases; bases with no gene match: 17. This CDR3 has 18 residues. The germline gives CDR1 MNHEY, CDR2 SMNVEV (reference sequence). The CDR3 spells CASSSRRTGEGRYYGYTF. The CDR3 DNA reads TGTGCCAGCAGTTCCAGACGGACAGGAGAAGGGCGATACTATGGCTACACCTTC.

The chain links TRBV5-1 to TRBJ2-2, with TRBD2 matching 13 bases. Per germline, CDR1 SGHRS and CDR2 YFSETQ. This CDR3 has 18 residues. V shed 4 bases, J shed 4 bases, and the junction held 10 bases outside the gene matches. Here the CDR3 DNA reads TGCGCCAGCAGCGTGGGACTAGCGGGGACTTCGGGCACCGGGGAGCTGTTTTTT. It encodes CASSVGLAGTSGTGELFF. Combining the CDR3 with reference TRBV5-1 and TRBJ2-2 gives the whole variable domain KAGVTQTPRYLIKTRGQQVTLSCSPISGHRSVSWYQQTPGQGLQFLFEYFSETQRNKGNFPGRFSGRQFSNSRSEMNVSTLELGDSALYLCASSVGLAGTSGTGELFFGEGSRLTVL.

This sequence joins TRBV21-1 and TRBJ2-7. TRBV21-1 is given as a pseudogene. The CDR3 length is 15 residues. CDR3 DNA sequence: TGTGCCAGCAGCAAAGGGAAAAGCATCTCCTACGAGCAGTACTTC. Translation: CASSKGKSISYEQYF.

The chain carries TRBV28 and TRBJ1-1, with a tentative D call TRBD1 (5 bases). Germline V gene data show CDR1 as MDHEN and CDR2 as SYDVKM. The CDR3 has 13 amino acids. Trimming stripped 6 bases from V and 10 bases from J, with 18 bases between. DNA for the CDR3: TGTGCCAGCAGGAAGACGGTTGGGGGGGGAGCTTTCTTT. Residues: CASRKTVGGGAFF.

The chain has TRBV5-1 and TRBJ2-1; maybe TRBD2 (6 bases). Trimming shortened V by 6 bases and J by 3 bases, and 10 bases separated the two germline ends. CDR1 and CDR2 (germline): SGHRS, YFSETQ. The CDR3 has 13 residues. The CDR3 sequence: CASKEGLYNEQFF. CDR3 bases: TGCGCCAGCAAAGAGGGACTCTACAATGAGCAGTTCTTC.

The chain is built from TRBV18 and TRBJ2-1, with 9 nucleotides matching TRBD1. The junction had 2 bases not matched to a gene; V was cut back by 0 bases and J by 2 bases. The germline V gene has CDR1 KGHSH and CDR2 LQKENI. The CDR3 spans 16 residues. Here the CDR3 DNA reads TGTGCCAGCTCACCACCGGGACAGGGAGCCTACAATGAGCAGTTCTTC. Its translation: CASSPPGQGAYNEQFF.

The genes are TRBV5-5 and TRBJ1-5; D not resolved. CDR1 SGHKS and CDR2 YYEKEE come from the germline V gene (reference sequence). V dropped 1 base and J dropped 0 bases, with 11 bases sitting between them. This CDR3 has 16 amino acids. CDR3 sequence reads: CASSLQLRLSNQPQHF. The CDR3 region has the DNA TGTGCCAGCAGCTTGCAGCTACGTCTTAGCAATCAGCCCCAGCATTTT.

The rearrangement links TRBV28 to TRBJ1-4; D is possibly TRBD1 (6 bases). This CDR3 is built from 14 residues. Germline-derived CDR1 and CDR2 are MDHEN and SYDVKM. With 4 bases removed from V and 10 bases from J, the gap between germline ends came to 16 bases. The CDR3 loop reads CASSSDSGGRKLFF. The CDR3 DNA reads TGTGCCAGCAGTTCGGACTCCGGGGGGCGAAAACTGTTTTTT.

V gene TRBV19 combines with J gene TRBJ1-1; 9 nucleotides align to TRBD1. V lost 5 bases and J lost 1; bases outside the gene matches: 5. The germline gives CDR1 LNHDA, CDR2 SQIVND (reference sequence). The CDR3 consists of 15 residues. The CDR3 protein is CASSHRGQGNTEAFF. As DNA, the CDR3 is TGTGCCAGTAGTCACAGGGGGCAAGGGAACACTGAAGCTTTCTTT.

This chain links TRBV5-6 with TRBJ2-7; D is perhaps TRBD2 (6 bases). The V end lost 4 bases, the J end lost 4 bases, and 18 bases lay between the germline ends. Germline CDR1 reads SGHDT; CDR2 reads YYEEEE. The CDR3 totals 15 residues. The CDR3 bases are TGTGCCAGCAGCCGCGGGGCGCCCATCCTTTACGAGCAGTACTTC. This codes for CASSRGAPILYEQYF.

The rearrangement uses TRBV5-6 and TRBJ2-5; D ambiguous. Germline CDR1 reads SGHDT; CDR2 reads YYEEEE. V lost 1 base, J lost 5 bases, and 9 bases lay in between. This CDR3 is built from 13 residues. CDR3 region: CASSLLGYETQYF. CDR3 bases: TGTGCCAGCAGCTTGTTAGGATACGAGACCCAGTACTTC.

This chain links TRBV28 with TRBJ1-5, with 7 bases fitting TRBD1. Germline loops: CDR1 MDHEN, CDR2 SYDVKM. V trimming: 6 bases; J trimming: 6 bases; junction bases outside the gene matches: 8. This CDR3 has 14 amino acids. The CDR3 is CASRTGEGIQPQHF. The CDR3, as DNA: TGTGCCAGCAGAACAGGGGAAGGGATTCAGCCCCAGCATTTT.

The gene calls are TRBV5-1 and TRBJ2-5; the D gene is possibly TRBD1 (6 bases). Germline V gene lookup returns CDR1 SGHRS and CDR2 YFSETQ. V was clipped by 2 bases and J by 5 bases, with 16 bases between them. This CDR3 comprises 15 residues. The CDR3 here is CASSFGWAGEETQYF. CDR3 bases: TGCGCCAGCAGCTTTGGTTGGGCAGGGGAGGAGACCCAGTACTTC.

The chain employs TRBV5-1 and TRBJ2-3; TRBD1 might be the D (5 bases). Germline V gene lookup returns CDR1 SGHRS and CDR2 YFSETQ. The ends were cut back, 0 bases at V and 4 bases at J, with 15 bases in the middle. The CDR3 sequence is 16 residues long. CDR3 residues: CASSLGPQGGSDTQYF. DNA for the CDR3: TGCGCCAGCAGCTTGGGGCCTCAGGGTGGTTCAGATACGCAGTATTTT.

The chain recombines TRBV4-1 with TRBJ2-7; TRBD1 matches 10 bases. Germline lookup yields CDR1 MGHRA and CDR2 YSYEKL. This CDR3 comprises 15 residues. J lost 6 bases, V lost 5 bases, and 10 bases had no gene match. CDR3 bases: TGCGCCAGCAGCGTTCAAAGGGACAGGGGCTCCGAGCAGTACTTC. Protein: CASSVQRDRGSEQYF.

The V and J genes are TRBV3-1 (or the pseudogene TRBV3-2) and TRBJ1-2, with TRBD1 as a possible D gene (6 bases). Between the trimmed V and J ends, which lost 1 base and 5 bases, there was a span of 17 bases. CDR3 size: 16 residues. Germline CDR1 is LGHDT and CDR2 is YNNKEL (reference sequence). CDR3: CASSQGAVTGSYGYTF. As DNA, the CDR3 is TGTGCCAGCAGCCAAGGGGCCGTCACAGGGAGTTATGGCTACACCTTC.

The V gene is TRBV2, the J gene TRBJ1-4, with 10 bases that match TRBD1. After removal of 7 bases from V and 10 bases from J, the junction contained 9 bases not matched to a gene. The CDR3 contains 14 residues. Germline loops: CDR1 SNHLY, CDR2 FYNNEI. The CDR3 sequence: CASNHGTGVGKLFF. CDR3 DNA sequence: TGTGCCAGCAACCACGGGACAGGGGTCGGAAAACTGTTTTTT.

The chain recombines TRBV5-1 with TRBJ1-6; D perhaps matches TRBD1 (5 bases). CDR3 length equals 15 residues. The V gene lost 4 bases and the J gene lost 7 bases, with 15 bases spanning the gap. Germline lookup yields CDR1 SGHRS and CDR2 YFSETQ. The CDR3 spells CASSAGRGANSPLHF. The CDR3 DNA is TGCGCCAGCAGCGCTGGGAGAGGGGCCAATTCACCCCTCCACTTT.

CDR3 DNA: TGTGCCAGCAGTCCCGGGACAGGTAGTCCTTTGAACACTGAAGCTTTCTTT. Translation gives CASSPGTGSPLNTEAFF. The rearrangement uses TRBV28 and TRBJ1-1, with 8 nucleotides matching TRBD1. V shed 5 bases, J shed 0 bases, and the junction held 11 bases outside the gene matches. The CDR3 has 17 amino acids. In germline, CDR1 is MDHEN, CDR2 SYDVKM.

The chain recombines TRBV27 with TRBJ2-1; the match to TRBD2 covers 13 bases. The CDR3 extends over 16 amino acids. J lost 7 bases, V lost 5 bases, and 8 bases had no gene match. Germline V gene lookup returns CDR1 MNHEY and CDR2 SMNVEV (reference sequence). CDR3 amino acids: CASSILPGLAGNEQFF. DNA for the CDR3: TGTGCCAGCAGTATACTCCCGGGACTAGCGGGAAATGAGCAGTTCTTC.

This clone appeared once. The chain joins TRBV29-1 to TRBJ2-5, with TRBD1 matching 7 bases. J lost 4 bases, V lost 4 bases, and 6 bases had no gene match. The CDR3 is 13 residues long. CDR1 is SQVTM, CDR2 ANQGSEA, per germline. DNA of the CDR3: TGCAGCGTTGGACAGGGTAACGCAGAGACCCAGTACTTC. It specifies CSVGQGNAETQYF.

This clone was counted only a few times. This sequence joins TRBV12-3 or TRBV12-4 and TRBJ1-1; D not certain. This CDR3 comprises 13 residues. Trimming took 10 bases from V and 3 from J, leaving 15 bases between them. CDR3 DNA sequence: TGTGCCAACAACAAGGGCTTGGACACTGAAGCTTTCTTT. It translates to CANNKGLDTEAFF.

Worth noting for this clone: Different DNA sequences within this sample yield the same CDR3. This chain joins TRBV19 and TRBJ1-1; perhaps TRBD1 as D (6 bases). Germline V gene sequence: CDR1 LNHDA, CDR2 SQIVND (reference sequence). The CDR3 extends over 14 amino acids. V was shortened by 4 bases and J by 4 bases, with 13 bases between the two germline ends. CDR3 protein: CASSSRGTGTEAFF. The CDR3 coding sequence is TGTGCCAGTAGTAGCAGGGGAACAGGCACTGAAGCTTTCTTT.